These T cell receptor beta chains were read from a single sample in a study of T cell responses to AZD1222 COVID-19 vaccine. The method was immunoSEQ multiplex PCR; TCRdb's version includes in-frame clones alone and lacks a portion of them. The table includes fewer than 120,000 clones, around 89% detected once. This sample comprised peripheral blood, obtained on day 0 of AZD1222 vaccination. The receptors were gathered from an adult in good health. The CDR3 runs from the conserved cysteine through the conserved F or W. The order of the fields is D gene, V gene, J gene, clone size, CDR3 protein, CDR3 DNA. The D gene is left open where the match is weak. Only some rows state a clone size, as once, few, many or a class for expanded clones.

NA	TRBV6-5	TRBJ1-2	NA	CASSYDRHYGYTF	TGTGCCAGCAGTTATGACAGACACTATGGCTACACCTTC
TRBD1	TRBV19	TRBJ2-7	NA	CASADRDRALYEQYF	TGTGCCAGTGCCGACCGGGACAGGGCTCTCTACGAGCAGTACTTC
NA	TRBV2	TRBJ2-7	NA	CASSEGQPDLSYEQYF	TGTGCCAGCAGTGAAGGACAGCCAGATCTTTCCTACGAGCAGTACTTC
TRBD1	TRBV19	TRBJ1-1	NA	CASSDDRGRKKAFF	TGTGCCAGTAGCGACGACAGGGGGCGAAAAAAAGCTTTCTTT
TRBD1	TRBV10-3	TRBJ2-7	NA	CASGDRVIEQYF	TGTGCCTCCGGGGACAGGGTCATCGAGCAGTACTTC
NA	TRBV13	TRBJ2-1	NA	CASSLRPIALNNEQFF	TGTGCCAGCAGCCTACGACCAATAGCGCTCAACAATGAGCAGTTCTTC
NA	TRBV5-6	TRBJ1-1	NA	CASSLVGTEAFF	TGTGCCAGCAGCTTGGTGGGGACTGAAGCTTTCTTT
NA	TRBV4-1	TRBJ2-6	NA	CASSQGTVGANVLTF	TGCGCCAGCAGCCAAGGGACGGTCGGGGCCAACGTCCTGACTTTC
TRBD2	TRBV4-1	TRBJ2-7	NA	CASSQEAGVTIEQYF	TGCGCCAGCAGCCAAGAGGCGGGAGTGACGATCGAGCAGTACTTC
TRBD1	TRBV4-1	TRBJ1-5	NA	CASSPARTGDQPQHF	TGCGCCAGCAGCCCCGCCCGGACAGGGGATCAGCCCCAGCATTTT
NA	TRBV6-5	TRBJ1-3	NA	CASSYGGYGNTIYF	TGTGCCAGCAGTTACGGGGGCTATGGAAACACCATATATTTT
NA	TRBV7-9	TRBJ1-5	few	CASSAHDSNQPQHF	TGTGCCAGCAGCGCGCACGATAGCAATCAGCCCCAGCATTTT
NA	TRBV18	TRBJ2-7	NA	CASSPGWSIRAYEQYF	TGTGCCAGCTCACCAGGTTGGTCCATACGGGCCTACGAGCAGTACTTC
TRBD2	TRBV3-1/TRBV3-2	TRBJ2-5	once	CASSRTWTSGGETQYF	TGTGCCAGCAGTCGTACCTGGACTAGCGGCGGTGAGACCCAGTACTTC
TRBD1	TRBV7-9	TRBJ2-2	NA	CASSFTQGVNTGELFF	TGTGCCAGCAGCTTTACGCAGGGGGTCAACACCGGGGAGCTGTTTTTT
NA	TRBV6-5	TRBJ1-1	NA	CASRTDSMQAFF	TGTGCCAGCAGAACGGACAGTATGCAAGCTTTCTTT
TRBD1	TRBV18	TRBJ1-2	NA	CASSPTGNYGYTF	TGTGCCAGCTCACCGACAGGGAACTATGGCTACACCTTC
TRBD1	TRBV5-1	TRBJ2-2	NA	CASSYRGRGELFF	TGCGCCAGCAGCTACAGGGGGCGAGGGGAGCTGTTTTTT
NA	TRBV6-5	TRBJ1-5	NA	CASSSTNYQPQHF	TGTGCCAGCAGTTCGACAAACTATCAGCCCCAGCATTTT
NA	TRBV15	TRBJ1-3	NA	CATSREAGASGNTIYF	TGTGCCACCAGCAGAGAGGCGGGGGCTAGTGGAAACACCATATATTTT
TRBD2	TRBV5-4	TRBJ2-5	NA	CASSFQLAGKETQYF	TGTGCCAGCAGCTTTCAACTAGCGGGGAAAGAGACCCAGTACTTC
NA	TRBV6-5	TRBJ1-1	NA	CASSYSRVNTEAFF	TGTGCCAGCAGTTACAGCCGGGTGAACACTGAAGCTTTCTTT
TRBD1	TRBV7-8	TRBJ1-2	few	CASSLFGQGARYGYTF	TGTGCCAGCAGCTTATTCGGACAGGGGGCGCGTTATGGCTACACCTTC
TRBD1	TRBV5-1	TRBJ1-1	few	CASSSGQGSNTEAFF	TGCGCCAGCAGCTCGGGACAGGGATCAAACACTGAAGCTTTCTTT
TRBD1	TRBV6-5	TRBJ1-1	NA	CASSWDRAGDTEAFF	TGTGCCAGCAGCTGGGACAGGGCCGGGGACACTGAAGCTTTCTTT
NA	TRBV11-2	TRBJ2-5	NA	CASSLGGAEPRGETQYF	TGTGCCAGCAGCTTAGGGGGAGCTGAACCGAGGGGAGAGACCCAGTACTTC
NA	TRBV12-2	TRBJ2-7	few	CASRYRDSPYEQYF	TGTGCAAGTCGCTACCGGGACAGCCCCTACGAGCAGTACTTC
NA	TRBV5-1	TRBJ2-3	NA	CASSLGARDTQYF	TGCGCCAGCAGCTTGGGAGCGAGAGATACGCAGTATTTT
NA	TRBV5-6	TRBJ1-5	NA	CASRRQNSNQPQHF	TGTGCCAGCAGGCGACAGAATAGCAATCAGCCCCAGCATTTT
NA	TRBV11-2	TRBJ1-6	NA	CASSLALNSPLHF	TGTGCCAGCAGCTTAGCCCTTAATTCACCCCTCCACTTT
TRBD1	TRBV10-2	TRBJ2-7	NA	CASTGQGGYEQYF	TGCGCCAGCACGGGACAGGGAGGCTACGAGCAGTACTTC
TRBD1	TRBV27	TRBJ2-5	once	CASSLRTTGGRETQYF	TGTGCCAGCAGTCTAAGAACCACAGGGGGCCGGGAGACCCAGTACTTC
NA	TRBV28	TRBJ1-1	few	CASSFPGATEAFF	TGTGCCAGCAGTTTTCCAGGAGCCACTGAAGCTTTCTTT
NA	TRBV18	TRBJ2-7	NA	CASSPGPSGYEQYF	TGTGCCAGCTCACCAGGGCCCTCGGGCTACGAGCAGTACTTC
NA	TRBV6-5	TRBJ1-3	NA	CASSYDFGAGNTIYF	TGTGCCAGCAGTTACGATTTTGGGGCTGGAAACACCATATATTTT
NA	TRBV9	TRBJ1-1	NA	CASSPWDTEAFF	TGTGCCAGCAGCCCGTGGGACACTGAAGCTTTCTTT
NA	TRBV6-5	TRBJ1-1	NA	CASMETSNTEAFF	TGTGCCAGCATGGAGACATCGAACACTGAAGCTTTCTTT
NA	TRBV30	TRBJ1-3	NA	CAWRRSSGNTIYF	TGTGCCTGGAGGCGCAGCTCTGGAAACACCATATATTTT
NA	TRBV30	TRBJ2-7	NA	CAGGPSGNEQYF	TGTGCCGGAGGCCCCTCAGGGAACGAGCAGTACTTC
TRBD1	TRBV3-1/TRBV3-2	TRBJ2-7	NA	CATRGQPSYEQYF	TGTGCCACCAGGGGACAGCCCTCCTACGAGCAGTACTTC
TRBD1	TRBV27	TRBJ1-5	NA	CASSRDRADQPQHF	TGTGCCAGCAGTCGAGACAGGGCGGATCAGCCCCAGCATTTT
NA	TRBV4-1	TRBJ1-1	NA	CASSPDLMNTEAFF	TGCGCCAGCAGCCCGGACCTCATGAACACTGAAGCTTTCTTT
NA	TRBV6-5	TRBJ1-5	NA	CASNIPPSQPQHF	TGTGCCAGCAATATCCCGCCGAGTCAGCCCCAGCATTTT
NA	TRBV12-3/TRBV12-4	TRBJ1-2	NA	CASTPGLLGYTF	TGTGCCAGCACACCGGGACTACTAGGCTACACCTTC
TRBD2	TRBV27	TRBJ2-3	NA	CASSGGGPYTQYF	TGTGCCAGCAGTGGGGGAGGGCCGTATACGCAGTATTTT
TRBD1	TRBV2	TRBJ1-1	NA	CASRGTGISPGDTEAFF	TGTGCCAGCAGGGGGACAGGTATCTCCCCGGGGGACACTGAAGCTTTCTTT
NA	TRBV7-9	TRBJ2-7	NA	CASSRTGDPSLYEQYF	TGTGCCAGCAGCCGTACCGGGGACCCATCACTCTACGAGCAGTACTTC
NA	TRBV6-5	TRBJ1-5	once	CASRQLQRGQPQHF	TGTGCCAGCAGACAACTCCAGAGGGGCCAGCCCCAGCATTTT
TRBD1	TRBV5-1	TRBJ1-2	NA	CASSLGRTGQYTF	TGCGCCAGCAGCTTGGGCAGGACAGGACAATACACCTTC
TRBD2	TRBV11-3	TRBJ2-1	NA	CASSLAGGDNEQFF	TGTGCCAGCAGCTTGGCGGGAGGGGACAATGAGCAGTTCTTC
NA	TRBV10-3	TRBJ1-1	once	CAISGTVKNTEAFF	TGTGCCATCAGTGGGACGGTAAAGAACACTGAAGCTTTCTTT
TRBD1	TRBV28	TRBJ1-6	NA	CASSLYRGHSNSPLHF	TGTGCCAGCAGTTTATACAGGGGTCATAGTAATTCACCCCTCCACTTT